This T cell receptor beta chain was found in a study of T cells in women clearing cervical HPV infection. All participants had a single incident cervical HPV16 infection, and prevalent HPV16 infections were excluded. immunoSEQ multiplex PCR used an average of 1200 ng genomic DNA. Profiled with immunoSEQ multiplex PCR; TCRdb holds only in-frame clones, not every one. Reported are about 22,000 clones; the ten largest clones contain 10% to 15%. The V segment lost 1 base and the J segment 4 bases; nucleotides outside the gene matches: 6. The CDR3 spans 15 residues. The germline V gene has CDR1 MGHRA and CDR2 YSYEKL. On this clone itself: What it binds is unknown. The read terminates 3 residues ahead of where the CDR3 ends, so the germline J gene completes it.

Study conclusions and caveats: TRBV6-7 relative abundance averaged approximately 0.11% in cases and 0.15% to 0.2% in controls.

Specimen: blood buffy coat. The TCR comes from a woman between 18 and 70 years old with a cervical HPV16 infection that either progressed to CIN3+ or cleared (not recorded which). This chain connects TRBV4-1 to TRBJ1-1, with TRBD1 matching 7 bases. The CDR3 bases that were read are TGCGCCAGCAGCCAAGGACAGGGAAGGGCCACTGAA. Translated, it gives CASSQGQGRATE. The CDR3 in its entirety is CASSQGQGRATEAFF.